This record looks at one T cell receptor beta chain sequence and its context. The antigen it recognizes is unknown. Base qualities are not provided; no much larger clone lies one nucleotide away. These data belong to a study of CD8+ T cells in alopecia areata (dated by TCRdb to 2017 to 2018). Looking at the study overall: Treated patients were enrolled in an open-label pilot trial of oral tofacitinib, 5 to 10 mg twice daily, for moderate-to-severe alopecia areata. Patients stayed on tofacitinib for 6 to 18 months and then had 6 months of follow-up off drug so that delayed response and recurrence could be assessed. For the treated patients, the SALT score, which quantifies what percentage of scalp surface area is affected, served as the measure of disease severity. In both human patients and the C3H/HeJ mouse model, the study applied high-throughput TCRbeta sequencing to look at T cell clonal expansion in alopecia areata. Human TCRbeta sequencing covered scalp tissue and sorted CD4+ and CD8+ peripheral blood T cells from patchy and totalis/universalis alopecia areata patients and healthy controls. Patients on tofacitinib were biopsied at baseline and after 4 and 24 weeks of treatment, and several of the patients also had a later scalp biopsy. Scalp clonality was compared among normal scalp (n=4), patchy alopecia areata scalp (n=8), and alopecia totalis/universalis scalp (n=8). RNA was obtained with the PAXgene miRNA kit for fixed scalp, the miRNeasy kit for PBMCs, and the RNeasy kit for mouse skin. Amplification of TCRbeta CDR3 regions was done by immunoSEQ multiplex PCR using 35 Vbeta forward primers and 13 Jbeta reverse primers.

From a lookup of the germline V gene, CDR1 and CDR2 are SQVTM and ANQGSEA. Relative to germline, V is 6 bases shorter and J is 6 bases shorter, with 14 bases between their ends. The CDR3 has 12 amino acids, counting the end cysteine and phenylalanine. The kept DNA is CDR3 alone, 36 bases in frame from the first base. Taken with the paper, the label for treatment or condition translates to: oral pan-JAK inhibitor, 5-10 mg twice daily. From alopecia areata patients, peripheral blood was collected along with lesional scalp punch biopsies. PBMCs were isolated by density centrifugation and stained for CD3, CD4 and CD8, and CD4+ and CD8+ T cells were sorted on a FACSAria. Library preparation employed the immunoSEQ multiplex PCR assay. RNA was extracted from all samples and reverse transcribed into cDNA as template for TCR sequencing. SuperScript III was used to make first-strand cDNA, primed with a 2:1 mix of oligo-dT and random hexamers. A synthetic immune receptor repertoire was used to gauge amplification bias, and whatever bias remained was removed computationally. Processing in the source paper ran as follows. Raw reads were preprocessed to remove errors, and CDR3 was defined by IMGT conventions from the conserved cysteine to phenylalanine. Clonality was calculated as 1 minus Shannon entropy normalized by log2 of the number of productive unique TCRs. Whether each scalp clone was CD4 or CD8 was inferred by checking scalp TCRbeta sequences against the CD4 and CD8 repertoires from sorted blood. In TCRdb, the immuneACCESS table is reduced to in-frame sequences with V and J assigned. These tables do not hold every clone; where another copy was compared, an unresolved V gene accounts for under half, and the others remain unexplained. The V and J calls and the clone size are those of that table, but D and trimming were determined from the DNA. Recorded for this sample are roughly 220,000 clones; around 65% of them occurred a single time. Around 1.3% of the sample goes to the ten largest clones.

General conclusions and limits of the study: TCR sequences shared between patients were less clear than in mice, possibly partly because of HLA diversity in the patient population. Resident alphabeta T cells in normal human skin are also sequenced, complicating scalp TCR repertoire analysis, unlike mouse skin dominated by gammadelta T cells. Scalp clonality and the number of expanded CD8+ clones among the top 100 scalp clones were significantly decreased by tofacitinib. The treated cohort was small, with a single nonresponder, so links between baseline CD8+ expansion and response need larger studies. Higher clonality and more expanded CD8+ clones were observed in lesional scalp than in normal scalp, particularly in alopecia totalis/universalis, a finding suggestive of antigenic drive. During tofacitinib treatment, many expanded lesional clones remained in scalp and blood, and this persistence may partly explain relapse after treatment is stopped.

The starting material was CD4+ T cells sorted from blood, obtained around week 46, from a patient treated with tofacitinib. This TCR came from a human donor with alopecia areata. Here the chain combines TRBV29-1 and TRBJ1-1; TRBD1 might be the D gene, on 6 matching bases. The DNA sequence is given as TGCAGCGTCCGTAGGGGGTACGCTGAAGCTTTCTTT. This encodes CSVRRGYAEAFF.